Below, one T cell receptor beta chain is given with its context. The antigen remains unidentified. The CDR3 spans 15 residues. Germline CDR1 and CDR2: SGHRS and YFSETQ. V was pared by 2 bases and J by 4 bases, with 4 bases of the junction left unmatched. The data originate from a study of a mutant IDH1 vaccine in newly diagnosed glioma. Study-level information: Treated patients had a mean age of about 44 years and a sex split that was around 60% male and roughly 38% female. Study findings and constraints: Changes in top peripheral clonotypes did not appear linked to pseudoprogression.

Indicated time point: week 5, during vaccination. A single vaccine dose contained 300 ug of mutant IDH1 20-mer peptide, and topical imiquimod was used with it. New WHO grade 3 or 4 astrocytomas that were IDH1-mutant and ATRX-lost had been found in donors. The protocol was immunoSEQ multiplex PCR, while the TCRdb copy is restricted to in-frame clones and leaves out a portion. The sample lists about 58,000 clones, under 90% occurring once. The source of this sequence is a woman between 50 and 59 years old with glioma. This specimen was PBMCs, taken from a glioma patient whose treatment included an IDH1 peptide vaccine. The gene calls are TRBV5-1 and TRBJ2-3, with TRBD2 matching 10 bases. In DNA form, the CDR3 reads TGCGCCAGCAGCTTAAGCGGGGGGGCTCCAGATACGCAGTATTTT. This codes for CASSLSGGAPDTQYF.